The clone carrying this T cell receptor (beta chain) was observed a handful of times. Data came from immunoSEQ multiplex PCR; TCRdb stores just in-frame clones and leaves some out. Of some 160,000 clones listed, about four fifths are singletons. This sample stems from a study of cytotoxic CD8 clonotypes in ibrutinib-treated CLL. The CDR3 is 12 amino acids. Germline V gene data show CDR1 as SNHLY and CDR2 as FYNNEI. Trimming left V 6 bases short and J 8 bases short, with 13 bases between. This clonotype was sampled from a human donor with chronic lymphocytic leukemia. This chain connects TRBV2 to TRBJ1-2, with D perhaps TRBD1 (5 bases). The sample here was PBMCs, taken after 12 months of ibrutinib treatment. The DNA of the CDR3 is TGTGCCAGCAGACAGCCGGGGGAAGGCTACACCTTC. Translating it yields CASRQPGEGYTF.